This T cell receptor (beta chain) stems from a study of graft-versus-host responses after intestinal transplantation. As for the study in general: Each recipient received anti-thymocyte globulin induction, then tacrolimus and steroids for two to three years.

Profiling relied on immunoSEQ multiplex PCR, and the TCRdb table lists in-frame clones only, not all of them. The top ten clones hold about 0.54% of a sample with about 25,000 clones, less than 95% of them seen once. The CDR3 has 18 amino acids. V was clipped by 5 bases and J by 0 bases; unmatched bases: 9. Germline CDR1 and CDR2: MNHEY and SMNVEV (reference sequence). Study observations and caveats: Detected in recipient marrow were GvH clones, some of which were first observed in ileum or blood. Individuals who had graft-donor T cell macrochimerism had allografts that showed high graft-versus-host to host-versus-graft clonal ratios.

Concerning this clone itself: Its antigen is still unknown.

The input for sequencing was PBMCs, taken 156 days after intestinal transplant. The receptor was isolated from a human patient who received an intestinal transplant, so some T cells may come from the graft donor. The chain is built from TRBV27 and TRBJ1-4; TRBD1 aligns across 10 bases. In nucleotides, the CDR3 is TGTGCCAGCAGTCAAGGGACAGGGGTCTTCGCAACTAATGAAAAACTGTTTTTT. This codes for CASSQGTGVFATNEKLFF.